The 12 T cell receptor beta chains given below trace back to one sample, sequenced in a study of regulatory T cells in long-lasting Graves disease. With iRepertoire HTBI primers and Arm-PCR of CDR3 regions, TCR beta libraries were built. TCRdb analysed the multiplex PCR reads with MiXCR anew, one entry per CDR3 protein. The sample has hundreds of thousands of distinct CDR3 sequences, 15% to 20% seen once; the top ten hold less than 40%. Time point noted: newly diagnosed GD, antithyroid drugs for less than 3 months. Construction of the TCR library relied on RNA isolated from PBMCs. Sequencing used peripheral blood mononuclear cells (PBMCs), obtained at new diagnosis, from a patient treated with antithyroid drugs. Source of these receptors: a female donor with Graves disease.

This clonotype was detected many times. This chain connects TRBV29-1 to TRBJ2-5; the D gene could be TRBD1 or TRBD2 (5 bases each). The CDR3 totals 15 residues. CDR1 and CDR2 (germline): SQVTM, ANQGSEA. Trimming took off 6 bases at V and 0 bases at J, with 17 bases between the two ends. This CDR3 reads CSVGARQYHQETQYF. In nucleotides, the CDR3 is TGCAGCGTCGGGGCCAGACAGTACCACCAAGAGACCCAGTACTTC.

The chain combines TRBV20-1 with TRBJ2-7, with 11 bases fitting TRBD2. Germline assignment: CDR1 DFQATT and CDR2 SNEGSKA (reference sequence). This CDR3 is 15 amino acids long. J gave up 4 bases and V 1 base, and 6 bases lay outside the gene matches. CDR3 region: CSARGRLAGLYEQYF. The CDR3 region has the DNA TGCAGTGCTAGAGGGCGACTAGCGGGATTGTACGAGCAGTACTTC.

Details on this clonotype: The conserved phenylalanine or tryptophan normally closing the CDR3 is absent here, so this likely arose from a read error. V gene TRBV6-5 combines with J gene TRBJ2-5; D unclear. Trimming cost V 3 bases and J 4 bases, with 12 bases left between them. The CDR3 covers 14 residues. The V gene's germline CDR1 is MNHEY and CDR2 SVGAGI. CDR3 bases: TGTGCCAGCAGTTATGGGCTAGGCGGAGAGACCCAGTACTTG. It specifies CASSYGLGGETQYL.

There are many counts of this clonotype. The V gene is TRBV19, the J gene TRBJ1-5, with 9 bases fitting TRBD1. Germline trimming cut 4 bases from V and 4 bases from J; bases unmatched to any gene: 2. The CDR3 covers 14 residues. Germline values: CDR1 LNHDA, CDR2 SQIVND (reference sequence). CDR3 bases: TGTGCCAGTAGTACCGACAGGGGGAATCAGCCCCAGCATTTT. The encoded protein is CASSTDRGNQPQHF.

In this sample, this clonotype turned up many times. This sequence joins TRBV7-2 and TRBJ2-7; no firm D call. The CDR3 is 13 amino acids. The V end lost 5 bases, the J end lost 3 bases, and 11 bases lay between the germline ends. CDR1 is SGHTA and CDR2 is FQGNSA in the germline V gene. The CDR3 sequence: CASSLGRLYEQYF. Here the CDR3 DNA reads TGTGCCAGCAGCCTAGGACGGCTCTACGAGCAGTACTTC.

Only one count was recorded for this clonotype. The V and J genes are TRBV12-3 or TRBV12-4 and TRBJ2-3, with 8 bases that match TRBD2. Losses at the gene ends were 8 bases for V and 4 bases for J; bases not matched to a gene: 8. This CDR3 has 14 residues. The CDR3 region is CASDEAGGPDTQYF. The CDR3 bases are TGTGCCAGCGATGAGGCGGGAGGCCCAGATACGCAGTATTTT.

The V call is TRBV7-9, the J call TRBJ1-3; tentative D call: TRBD1 (6 bases). V lost 5 bases, J lost 2 bases, and 13 bases lay in between. The CDR3 sequence is 15 residues long. Per the germline V gene, CDR1 is SEHNR and CDR2 is FQNEAQ (reference sequence). In DNA, the CDR3 is TGTGCCAGCAGCGGGGGGGGGCGGACTGGAAACACCATATATTTT. It is translated as CASSGGGRTGNTIYF.

This clonotype was recorded many times. The chain employs TRBV12-3 or TRBV12-4 and TRBJ2-7; D unclear. CDR3 size: 13 residues. Trimming took off 1 base at V and 3 bases at J, with 7 bases between the two ends. The CDR3 spells CASSLGYSYEQYF. In nucleotides, the CDR3 is TGTGCCAGCAGTTTAGGGTACAGCTACGAGCAGTACTTC.

This clonotype appeared a few times. The V and J genes are TRBV6-1 and TRBJ2-5; D remains ambiguous. Trimming cost V 4 bases and J 1 base, with 7 bases left between them. The CDR3 is 13 residues long. Germline V gives CDR1 MNHNS, CDR2 SASEGT. In DNA, the CDR3 is TGTGCCAGCAGTGGGACCATCCAAGAGACCCAGTACTTC. Translating it yields CASSGTIQETQYF.

This clonotype appeared many times. The rearrangement links TRBV11-3 to TRBJ2-1; D perhaps matches TRBD2 (5 bases). The CDR3 is 12 amino acids. Germline V gene data show CDR1 as SGHNT and CDR2 as YENEEA. The V gene lost 8 bases and the J gene lost 4 bases, with 9 bases spanning the gap. The CDR3 DNA is TGTGCCAGCCGAGCGGTATACAATGAGCAGTTCTTC. This sequence encodes CASRAVYNEQFF. Drawing the rest from reference TRBV11-3 and TRBJ2-1, the complete variable domain is EAGVVQSPRYKIIEKKQPVAFWCNPISGHNTLYWYLQNLGQGPELLIRYENEEAVDDSQLPKDRFSAERLKGVDSTLKIQPAELGDSAVYLCASRAVYNEQFFGPGTRLTVL.

This clonotype has a count of ten or more. This rearrangement joins TRBV15 to TRBJ1-3; tentative D call: TRBD1 (5 bases). The CDR3 runs to 15 residues. V lost 5 bases to trimming and J lost 0 bases, with 11 bases between them. Per the germline V gene, CDR1 is LNHNV and CDR2 is YYDKDF (reference sequence). The CDR3: CATSLGTFSGNTIYF. The DNA of the CDR3 is TGTGCCACCAGCTTAGGGACCTTCTCTGGAAACACCATATATTTT. The full variable domain, completed using reference TRBV15 and TRBJ1-3, is DAMVIQNPRYQVTQFGKPVTLSCSQTLNHNVMYWYQQKSSQAPKLLFHYYDKDFNNEADTPDNFQSRRPNTSFCFLDIRSPGLGDTAMYLCATSLGTFSGNTIYFGEGSWLTVV.

This clonotype was seen repeatedly, ten times or more. The rearrangement links TRBV3-1 to TRBJ1-5, with no clear D. The V gene lost 5 bases and the J gene lost 4 bases, with 9 bases spanning the gap. Looked up from germline, CDR1 is LGHDT and CDR2 is YNNKEL (reference sequence). The CDR3 is 13 residues long. In DNA, the CDR3 is TGTGCCAGCAGCGGGATGGGGAATCAGCCCCAGCATTTT. Its translation: CASSGMGNQPQHF.